This TCR beta chain was obtained from a study of OX40 agonist ivuxolimab in advanced cancers. Turning to the study itself: The patients got ivuxolimab, which is an agonistic anti-OX40 (CD134) antibody. The study gave patients intravenous ivuxolimab at 0.01 to 10 mg/kg every 2 weeks.

Patients were ineligible given autoimmune disease history or systemic immunosuppression. Study-level points and caveats: Compared with CD4+, CD8+ T cells on average had more expanded clones.

Assay used: immunoSEQ multiplex PCR; TCRdb lists only in-frame clones, some missing. The sample yields around 81,000 clones, under 90% seen once. Regarding this clone: Its antigen is unknown.

V was pared by 5 bases and J by 0 bases, with 10 bases between. Germline lookup yields CDR1 SGHRS and CDR2 YFSETQ. There are 14 residues in the CDR3. This rearrangement joins TRBV5-1 to TRBJ2-3; D is possibly TRBD2 (6 bases). This clonotype was obtained from an adult with an advanced solid tumor such as melanoma, head and neck, liver or kidney cancer. The sequencing here drew on CD4+ or CD8+ T cells sorted from blood, taken in a trial of the OX40 agonist ivuxolimab. CDR3 coding DNA: TGCGCCAGCAGAGAGGGGACTAGCACAGATACGCAGTATTTT. It yields the protein CASREGTSTDTQYF.